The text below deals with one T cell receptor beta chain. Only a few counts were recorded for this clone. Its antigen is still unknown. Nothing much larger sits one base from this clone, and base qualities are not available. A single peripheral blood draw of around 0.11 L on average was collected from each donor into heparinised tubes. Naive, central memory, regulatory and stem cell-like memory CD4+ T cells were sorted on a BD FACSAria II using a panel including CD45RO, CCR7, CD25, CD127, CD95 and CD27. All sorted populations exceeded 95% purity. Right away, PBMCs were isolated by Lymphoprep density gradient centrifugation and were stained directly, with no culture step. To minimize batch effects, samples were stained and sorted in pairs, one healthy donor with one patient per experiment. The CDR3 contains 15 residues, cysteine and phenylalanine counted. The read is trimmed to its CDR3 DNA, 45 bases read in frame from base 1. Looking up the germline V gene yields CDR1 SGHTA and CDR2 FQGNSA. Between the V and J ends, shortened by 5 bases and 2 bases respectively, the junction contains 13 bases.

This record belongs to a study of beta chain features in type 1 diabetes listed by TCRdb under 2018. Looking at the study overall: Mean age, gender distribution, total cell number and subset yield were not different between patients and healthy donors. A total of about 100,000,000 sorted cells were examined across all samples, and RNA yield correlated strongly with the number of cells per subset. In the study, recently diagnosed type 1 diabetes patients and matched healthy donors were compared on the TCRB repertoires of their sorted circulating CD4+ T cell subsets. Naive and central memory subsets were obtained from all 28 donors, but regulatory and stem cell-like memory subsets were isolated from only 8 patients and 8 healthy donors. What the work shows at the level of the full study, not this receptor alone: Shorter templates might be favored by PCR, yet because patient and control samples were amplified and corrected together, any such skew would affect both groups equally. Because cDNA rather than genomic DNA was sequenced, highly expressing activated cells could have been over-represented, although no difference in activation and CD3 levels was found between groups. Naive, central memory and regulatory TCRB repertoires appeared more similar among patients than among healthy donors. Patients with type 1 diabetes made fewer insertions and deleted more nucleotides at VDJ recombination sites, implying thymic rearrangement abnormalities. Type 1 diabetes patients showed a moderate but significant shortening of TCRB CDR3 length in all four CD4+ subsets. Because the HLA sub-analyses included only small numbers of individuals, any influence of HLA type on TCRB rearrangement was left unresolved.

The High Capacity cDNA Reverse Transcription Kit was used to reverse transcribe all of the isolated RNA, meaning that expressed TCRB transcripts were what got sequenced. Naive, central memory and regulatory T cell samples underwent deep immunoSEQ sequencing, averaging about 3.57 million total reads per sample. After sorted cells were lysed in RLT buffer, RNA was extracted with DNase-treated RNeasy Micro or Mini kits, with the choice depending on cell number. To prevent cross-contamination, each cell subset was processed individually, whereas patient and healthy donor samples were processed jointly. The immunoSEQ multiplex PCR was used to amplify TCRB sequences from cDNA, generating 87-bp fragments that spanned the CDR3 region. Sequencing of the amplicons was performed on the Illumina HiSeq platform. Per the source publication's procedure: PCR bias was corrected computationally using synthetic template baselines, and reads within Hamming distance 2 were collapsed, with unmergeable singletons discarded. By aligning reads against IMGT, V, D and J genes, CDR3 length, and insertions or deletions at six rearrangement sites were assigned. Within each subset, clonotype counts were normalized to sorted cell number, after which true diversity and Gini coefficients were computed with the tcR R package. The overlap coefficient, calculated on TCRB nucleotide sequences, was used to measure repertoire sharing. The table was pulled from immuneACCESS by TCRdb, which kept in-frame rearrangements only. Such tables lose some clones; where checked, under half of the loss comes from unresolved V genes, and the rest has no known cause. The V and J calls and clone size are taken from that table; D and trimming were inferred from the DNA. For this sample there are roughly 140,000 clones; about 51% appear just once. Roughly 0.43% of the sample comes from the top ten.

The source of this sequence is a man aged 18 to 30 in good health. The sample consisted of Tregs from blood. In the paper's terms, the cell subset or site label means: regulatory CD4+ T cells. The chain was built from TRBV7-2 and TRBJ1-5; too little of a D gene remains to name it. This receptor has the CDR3 CASSPSYGGNQPQHF. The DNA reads TGTGCCAGCAGCCCCTCATACGGGGGCAATCAGCCCCAGCATTTT.